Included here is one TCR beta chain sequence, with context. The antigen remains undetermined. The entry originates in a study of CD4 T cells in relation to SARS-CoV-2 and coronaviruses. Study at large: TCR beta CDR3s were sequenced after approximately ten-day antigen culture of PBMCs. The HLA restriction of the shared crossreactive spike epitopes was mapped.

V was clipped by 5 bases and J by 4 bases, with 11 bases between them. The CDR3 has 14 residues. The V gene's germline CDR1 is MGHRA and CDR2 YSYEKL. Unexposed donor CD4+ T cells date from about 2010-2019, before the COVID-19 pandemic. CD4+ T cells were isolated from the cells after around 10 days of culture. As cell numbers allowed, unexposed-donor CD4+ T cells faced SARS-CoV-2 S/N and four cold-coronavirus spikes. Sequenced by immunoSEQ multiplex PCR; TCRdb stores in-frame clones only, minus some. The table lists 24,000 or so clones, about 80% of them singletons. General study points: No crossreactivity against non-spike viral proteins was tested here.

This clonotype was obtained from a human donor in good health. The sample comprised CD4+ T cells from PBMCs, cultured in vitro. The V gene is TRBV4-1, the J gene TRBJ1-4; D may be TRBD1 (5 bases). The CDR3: CASSLGTVNEKLFF. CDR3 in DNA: TGCGCCAGCAGCTTAGGGACGGTTAATGAAAAACTGTTTTTT.